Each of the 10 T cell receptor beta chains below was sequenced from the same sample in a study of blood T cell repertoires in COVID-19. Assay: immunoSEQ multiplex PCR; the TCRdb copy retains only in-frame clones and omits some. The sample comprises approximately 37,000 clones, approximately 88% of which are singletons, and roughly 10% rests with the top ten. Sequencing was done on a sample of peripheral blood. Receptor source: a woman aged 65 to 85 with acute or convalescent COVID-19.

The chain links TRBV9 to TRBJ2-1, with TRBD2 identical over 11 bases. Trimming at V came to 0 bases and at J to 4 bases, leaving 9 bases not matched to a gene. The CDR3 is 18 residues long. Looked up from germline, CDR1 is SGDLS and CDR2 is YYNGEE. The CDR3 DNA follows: TGTGCCAGCAGCGTAGGTCTAGCGGGAGGTGGCGATTACAATGAGCAGTTCTTC. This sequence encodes CASSVGLAGGGDYNEQFF.

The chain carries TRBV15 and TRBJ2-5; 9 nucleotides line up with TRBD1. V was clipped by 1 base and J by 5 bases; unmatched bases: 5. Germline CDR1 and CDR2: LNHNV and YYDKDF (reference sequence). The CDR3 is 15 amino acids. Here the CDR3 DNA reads TGTGCCACCAGCAGAGGGGACAGGGATTTGGAGACCCAGTACTTC. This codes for CATSRGDRDLETQYF.

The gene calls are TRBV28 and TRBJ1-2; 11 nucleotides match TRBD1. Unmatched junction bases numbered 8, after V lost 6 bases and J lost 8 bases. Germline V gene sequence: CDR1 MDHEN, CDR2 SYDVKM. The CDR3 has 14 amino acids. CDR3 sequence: CASRDGQGARGYTF. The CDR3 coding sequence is TGTGCCAGCAGGGATGGACAGGGGGCGAGGGGCTACACCTTC.

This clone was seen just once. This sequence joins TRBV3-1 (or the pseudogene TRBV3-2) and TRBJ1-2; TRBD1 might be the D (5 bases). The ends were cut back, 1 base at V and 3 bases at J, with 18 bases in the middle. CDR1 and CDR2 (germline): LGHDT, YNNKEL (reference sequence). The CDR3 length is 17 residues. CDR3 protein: CASSQASGTILDYGYTF. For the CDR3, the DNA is TGTGCCAGCAGCCAAGCCTCGGGGACTATTTTGGACTATGGCTACACCTTC.

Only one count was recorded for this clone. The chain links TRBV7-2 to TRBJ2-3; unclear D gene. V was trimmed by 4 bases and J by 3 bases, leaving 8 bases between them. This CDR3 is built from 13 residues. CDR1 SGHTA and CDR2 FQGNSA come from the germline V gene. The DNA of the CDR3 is TGTGCCAGCAGCTCCACAGAAACAGATACGCAGTATTTT. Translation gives CASSSTETDTQYF.

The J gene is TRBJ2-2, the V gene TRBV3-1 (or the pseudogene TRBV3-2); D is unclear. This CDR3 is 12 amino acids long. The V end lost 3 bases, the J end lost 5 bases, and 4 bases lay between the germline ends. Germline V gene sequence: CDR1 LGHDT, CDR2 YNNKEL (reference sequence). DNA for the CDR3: TGTGCCAGCAGCCACCTAACCGGGGAGCTGTTTTTT. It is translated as CASSHLTGELFF.

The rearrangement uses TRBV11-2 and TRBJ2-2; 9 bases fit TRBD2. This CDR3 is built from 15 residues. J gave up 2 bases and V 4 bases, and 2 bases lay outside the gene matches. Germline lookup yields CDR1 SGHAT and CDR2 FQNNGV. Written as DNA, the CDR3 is TGTGCCAGCAGCTCCGGGACTAGCAACACCGGGGAGCTGTTTTTT. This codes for CASSSGTSNTGELFF.

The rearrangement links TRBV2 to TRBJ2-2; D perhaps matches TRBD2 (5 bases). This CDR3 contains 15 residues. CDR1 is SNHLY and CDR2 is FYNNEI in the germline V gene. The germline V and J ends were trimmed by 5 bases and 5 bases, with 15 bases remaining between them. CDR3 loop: CASSRTPLGTGELFF. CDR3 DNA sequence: TGTGCCAGCAGTCGAACCCCACTAGGAACCGGGGAGCTGTTTTTT.

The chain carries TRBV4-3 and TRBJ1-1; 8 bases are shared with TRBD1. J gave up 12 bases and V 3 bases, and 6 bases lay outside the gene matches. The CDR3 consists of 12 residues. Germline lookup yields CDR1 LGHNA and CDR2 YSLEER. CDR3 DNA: TGCGCCAGCAGCCACCTGACAGGGGAGACTTTCTTT. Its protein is CASSHLTGETFF.

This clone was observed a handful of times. The CDR3 sequence: CASSILAGSNQPQHF. Written as DNA, the CDR3 is TGTGCCAGTAGTATATTGGCAGGGAGCAATCAGCCCCAGCATTTT. This chain links TRBV19 with TRBJ1-5; tentative D call: TRBD1 (5 bases). Germline V gene data show CDR1 as LNHDA and CDR2 as SQIVND (reference sequence). CDR3 length: 15 residues. The V end lost 2 bases, the J end lost 1 base, and 9 bases lay between the germline ends.